This passage covers 10 T cell receptor beta chains from one sample sequenced in a study of shared clonotypes between healthy human individuals. Generated by immunoSEQ multiplex PCR, the TCRdb table keeps only in-frame clones and is missing some. Seen here are roughly 2,000,000 clones, less than 95% observed once, and the top ten hold 0.9% to 1.5%. Naive CD8 cells lacked CD45RO, underwent positive selection for CCR7 and left out terminally differentiated effector memory CD45RA+ cells. Sequenced input: naive CD8+ T cells sorted from blood. Receptors originate from a young man in good health.

As to this clone: Additional DNA sequences in this sample encode the identical CDR3. The CDR3 coding sequence is TGTGCCAGCAGTTCGACTAGCGGGAGCCCCTACGAGCAGTACTTC. This codes for CASSSTSGSPYEQYF. The V and J genes are TRBV7-9 and TRBJ2-7; 12 nucleotides align to TRBD2. The germline V gene has CDR1 SEHNR and CDR2 FQNEAQ (reference sequence). The CDR3 covers 15 residues. V gave up 6 bases and J gave up 2 bases; unmatched junction bases: 5.

The chain carries TRBV18 and TRBJ2-3, with 10 bases identical to TRBD2. The CDR3 loop spans 17 amino acids. The trim removed 3 bases at V and 5 bases at J, leaving 11 bases unmatched. Germline lookup yields CDR1 KGHSH and CDR2 LQKENI. CDR3 protein: CASSPKGLAVEGDTQYF. CDR3 DNA: TGTGCCAGCTCACCGAAAGGACTAGCGGTAGAGGGAGATACGCAGTATTTT.

V and J are TRBV6-5 and TRBJ2-7; D not certain. Germline V gene data show CDR1 as MNHEY and CDR2 as SVGAGI. The length of the CDR3 is 14 residues. The V end was cut by 4 bases, the J end by 1 base, with 11 bases between. The CDR3 loop reads CASSSSSPSYEQYF. Written as DNA, the CDR3 is TGTGCCAGCAGTTCATCCTCACCGTCCTACGAGCAGTACTTC.

This chain links TRBV4-1 with TRBJ2-7; D unresolved. CDR3 length equals 14 residues. Germline V gene lookup returns CDR1 MGHRA and CDR2 YSYEKL. V lost 1 base and J lost 2, with 9 bases in between. As DNA, the CDR3 is TGCGCCAGCAGCCAAGTCGACATAGCCTACGAGCAGTACTTC. This sequence encodes CASSQVDIAYEQYF.

V usage is TRBV19 and J usage is TRBJ2-1, with D possibly matching TRBD2 (5 bases). Per the germline V gene, CDR1 is LNHDA and CDR2 is SQIVND (reference sequence). Trimming shortened V by 1 base and J by 5 bases, and 12 bases separated the two germline ends. This CDR3 spans 15 amino acids. The CDR3: CASSIGELVHNEQFF. The CDR3 DNA reads TGTGCCAGTAGTATAGGGGAGCTAGTTCACAATGAGCAGTTCTTC.

Points on this clone: An end of the junction differs from the germline gene, which may be a read error. The J gene is TRBJ2-1, the V gene TRBV7-7; 11 bases line up with TRBD2. This CDR3 is 16 amino acids long. CDR1 is SSHAT and CDR2 is FNYEAQ in the germline V gene (reference sequence). The CDR3 protein is CASSLAFTSGGDEQFF. In DNA form, the CDR3 reads TGTGCTAGCAGCTTAGCGTTCACTAGCGGGGGTGATGAGCAGTTCTTC.

Comments on this clone: This specimen includes other DNA sequences encoding the same CDR3. The chain is built from TRBV19 and TRBJ2-7; no clear D. The CDR3 length is 13 residues. The germline V gene encodes CDR1 LNHDA and CDR2 SQIVND (reference sequence). V shed 5 bases and J shed 2 bases, with 10 bases lying between them. The CDR3 reads CASSFGQTYEQYF. CDR3 nucleotides: TGTGCCAGTAGTTTCGGGCAGACCTACGAGCAGTACTTC.

The chain links TRBV29-1 to TRBJ1-2; 8 nucleotides align to TRBD1. The germline gives CDR1 SQVTM, CDR2 ANQGSEA. The V and J ends lost 5 bases and 4 bases, in that order; junction bases with no gene match: 12. This CDR3 region has 15 residues. The CDR3 nucleotides read TGCAGCGTTTGGGAGACAGGGGAACGGGGCTATGGCTACACCTTC. Protein product: CSVWETGERGYGYTF.

The V call is TRBV7-2, the J call TRBJ2-1; 13 bases align to TRBD2. Germline V gene sequence: CDR1 SGHTA, CDR2 FQGNSA. This CDR3 contains 19 residues. Trimming took 5 bases from V and 1 from J; bases not matched to a gene: 11. The CDR3 DNA is TGTGCCAGCAGCCTCCCGACTAGCGGGAGGCGGGGGTCCTACAATGAGCAGTTCTTC. Amino acid sequence: CASSLPTSGRRGSYNEQFF. Full variable domain (remainder filled in from reference TRBV7-2 and TRBJ2-1): GAGVSQSPSNKVTEKGKDVELRCDPISGHTALYWYRQSLGQGLEFLIYFQGNSAPDKSGLPSDRFSAERTGGSVSTLTIQRTQQEDSAVYLCASSLPTSGRRGSYNEQFFGPGTRLTVL.

The genes are TRBV10-3 and TRBJ2-1; the match to TRBD2 covers 11 bases. CDR3 size: 15 residues. With 5 bases clipped from V and 5 bases from J, the junction kept 5 bases outside the gene matches. The V gene's germline CDR1 is ENHRY and CDR2 SYGVKD. In nucleotides, the CDR3 is TGTGCCATCAGTCTGACTAGCGGGGAGGACAATGAGCAGTTCTTC. Translated: CAISLTSGEDNEQFF.